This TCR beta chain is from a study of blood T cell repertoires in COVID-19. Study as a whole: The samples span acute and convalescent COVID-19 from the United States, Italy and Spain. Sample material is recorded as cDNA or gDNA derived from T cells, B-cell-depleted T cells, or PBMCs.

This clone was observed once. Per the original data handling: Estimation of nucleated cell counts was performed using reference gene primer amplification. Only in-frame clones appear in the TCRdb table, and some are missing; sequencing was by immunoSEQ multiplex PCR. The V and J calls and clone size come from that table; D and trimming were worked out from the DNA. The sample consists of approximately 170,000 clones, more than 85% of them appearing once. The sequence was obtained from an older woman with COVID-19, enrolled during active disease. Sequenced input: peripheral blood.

The CDR3 region is CASSKTGGMSTEAFF. CDR3 DNA sequence: TGTGCCAGCAGCAAGACAGGGGGTATGAGCACTGAAGCTTTCTTT. The genes are TRBV3-1 (or the pseudogene TRBV3-2) and TRBJ1-1; 9 positions match TRBD1. V was clipped by 5 bases and J by 4 bases; unmatched bases: 8. There are 15 residues in the CDR3. Germline CDR1 and CDR2: LGHDT and YNNKEL (reference sequence).